This section outlines one TCR beta chain sequence together with its context. Trimming removed 5 bases from V and 2 bases from J; junction bases left unmatched: 5. Per the germline V gene, CDR1 is MNHEY and CDR2 is SVGAGI. This CDR3 comprises 15 residues. This sample stems from a study of blood T cell repertoires in COVID-19. Study summary: Acute and convalescent COVID-19 samples came from the United States, Italy and Spain.

In the original workflow: Reference gene primer amplification in the assay estimated nucleated cell counts. Sequencing used immunoSEQ multiplex PCR; TCRdb keeps in-frame clones, though not all of them. V and J calls and clone size are those listed in that table; D and trimming were worked out from the DNA. Seen here are some 270,000 clones, roughly 84% observed once, and the top ten hold 0.87%. The rearrangement uses TRBV6-5 and TRBJ2-3; TRBD1 aligns across 9 bases. Input material: peripheral blood. This sequence was found in a human donor with COVID-19, enrolled during active disease. The donor label of this sample is uncertain. The DNA for the CDR3 is TGTGCCAGCAGTCGGGACAGGGTCACCACAGATACGCAGTATTTT. It specifies CASSRDRVTTDTQYF.